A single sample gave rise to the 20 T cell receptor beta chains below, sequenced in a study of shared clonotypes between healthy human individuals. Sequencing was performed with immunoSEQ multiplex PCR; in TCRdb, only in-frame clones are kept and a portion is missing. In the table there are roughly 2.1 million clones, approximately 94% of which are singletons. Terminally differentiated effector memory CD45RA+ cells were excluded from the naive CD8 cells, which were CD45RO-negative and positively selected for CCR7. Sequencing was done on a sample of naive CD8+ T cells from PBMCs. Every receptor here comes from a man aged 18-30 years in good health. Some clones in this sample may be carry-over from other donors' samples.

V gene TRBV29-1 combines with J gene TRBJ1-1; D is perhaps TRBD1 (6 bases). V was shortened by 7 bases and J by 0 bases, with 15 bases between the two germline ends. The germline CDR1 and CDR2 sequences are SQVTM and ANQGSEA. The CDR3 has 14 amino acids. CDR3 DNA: TGCAGCGGGGACGTAGGACAGCTGAACACTGAAGCTTTCTTT. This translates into CSGDVGQLNTEAFF.

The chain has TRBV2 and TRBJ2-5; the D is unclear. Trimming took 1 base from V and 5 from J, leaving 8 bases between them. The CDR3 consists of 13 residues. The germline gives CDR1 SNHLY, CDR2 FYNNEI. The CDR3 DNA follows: TGTGCCAGCAGTGAAGATAGGGTGGAGACCCAGTACTTC. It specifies CASSEDRVETQYF.

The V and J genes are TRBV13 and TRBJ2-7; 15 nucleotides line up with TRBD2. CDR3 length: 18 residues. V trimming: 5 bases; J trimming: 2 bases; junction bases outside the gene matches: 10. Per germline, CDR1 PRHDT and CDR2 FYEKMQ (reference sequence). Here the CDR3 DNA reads TGTGCCAGCAGCCGGGGTAGCGGGACTAGCGGGAGGACCTACGAGCAGTACTTC. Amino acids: CASSRGSGTSGRTYEQYF.

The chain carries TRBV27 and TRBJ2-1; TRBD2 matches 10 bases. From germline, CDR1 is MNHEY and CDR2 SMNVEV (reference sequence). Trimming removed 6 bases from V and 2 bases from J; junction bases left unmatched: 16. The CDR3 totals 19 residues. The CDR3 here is CASRKKGTSVLPPYNEQFF. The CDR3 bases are TGTGCCAGCAGAAAAAAGGGGACTAGCGTTTTACCGCCCTACAATGAGCAGTTCTTC.

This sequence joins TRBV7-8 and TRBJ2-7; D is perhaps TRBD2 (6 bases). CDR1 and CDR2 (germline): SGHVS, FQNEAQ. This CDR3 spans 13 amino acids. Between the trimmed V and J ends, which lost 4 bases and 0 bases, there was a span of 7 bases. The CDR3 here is CASSSTSSYEQYF. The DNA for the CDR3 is TGTGCCAGCAGCTCGACTAGCTCCTACGAGCAGTACTTC.

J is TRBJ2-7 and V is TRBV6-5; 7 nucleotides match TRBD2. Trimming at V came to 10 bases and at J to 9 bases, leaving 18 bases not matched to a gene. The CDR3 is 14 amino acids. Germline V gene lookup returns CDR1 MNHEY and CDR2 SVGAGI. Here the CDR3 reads CATRELTSSSLQYF. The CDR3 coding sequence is TGTGCCACCCGAGAGCTGACTAGCTCCTCTTTGCAGTACTTC.

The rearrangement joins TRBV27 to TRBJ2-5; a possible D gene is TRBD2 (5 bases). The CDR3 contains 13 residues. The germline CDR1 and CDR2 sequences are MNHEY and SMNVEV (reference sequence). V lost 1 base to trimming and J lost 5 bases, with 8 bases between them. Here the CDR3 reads CASSLFAGETQYF. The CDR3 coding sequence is TGTGCCAGCAGTTTATTTGCGGGCGAGACCCAGTACTTC.

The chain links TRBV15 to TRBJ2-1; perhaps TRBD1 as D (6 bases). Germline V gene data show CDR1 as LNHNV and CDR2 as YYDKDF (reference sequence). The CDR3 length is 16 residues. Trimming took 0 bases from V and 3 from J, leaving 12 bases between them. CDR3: CATSRDRRTVYNEQFF. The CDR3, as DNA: TGTGCCACCAGCAGAGATCGCCGGACAGTCTACAATGAGCAGTTCTTC.

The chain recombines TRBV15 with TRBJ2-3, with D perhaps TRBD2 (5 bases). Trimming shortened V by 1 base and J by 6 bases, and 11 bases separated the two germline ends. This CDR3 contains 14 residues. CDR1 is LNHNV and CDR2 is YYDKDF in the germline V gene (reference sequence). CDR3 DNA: TGTGCCACCAGCAGAGTAGGTACGGGGGATACGCAGTATTTT. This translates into CATSRVGTGDTQYF. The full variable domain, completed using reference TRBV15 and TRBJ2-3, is DAMVIQNPRYQVTQFGKPVTLSCSQTLNHNVMYWYQQKSSQAPKLLFHYYDKDFNNEADTPDNFQSRRPNTSFCFLDIRSPGLGDTAMYLCATSRVGTGDTQYFGPGTRLTVL.

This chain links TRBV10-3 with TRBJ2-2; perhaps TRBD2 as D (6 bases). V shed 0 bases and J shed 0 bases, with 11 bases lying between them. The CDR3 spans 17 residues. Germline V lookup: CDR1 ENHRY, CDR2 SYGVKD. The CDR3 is CAISESLAIANTGELFF. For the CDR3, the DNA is TGTGCCATCAGTGAGTCCCTAGCGATCGCGAACACCGGGGAGCTGTTTTTT.

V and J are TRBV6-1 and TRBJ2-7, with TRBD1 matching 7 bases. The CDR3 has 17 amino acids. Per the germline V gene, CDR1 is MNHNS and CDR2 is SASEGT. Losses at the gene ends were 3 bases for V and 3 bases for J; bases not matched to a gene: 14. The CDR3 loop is CASSDYLSPGGIYEQYF. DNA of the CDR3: TGTGCCAGCAGTGATTACCTAAGCCCAGGGGGAATCTACGAGCAGTACTTC.

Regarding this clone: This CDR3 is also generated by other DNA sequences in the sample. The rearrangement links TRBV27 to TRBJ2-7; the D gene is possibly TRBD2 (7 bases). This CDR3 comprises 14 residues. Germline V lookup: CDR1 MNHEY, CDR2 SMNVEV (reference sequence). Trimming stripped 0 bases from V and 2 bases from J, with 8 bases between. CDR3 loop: CASSLSGGPYEQYF. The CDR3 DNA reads TGTGCCAGCAGTTTATCCGGGGGGCCCTACGAGCAGTACTTC.

CDR3 loop: CASSLSSGQGLHEQYF. DNA of the CDR3: TGCGCCAGCAGCTTGTCCTCGGGACAGGGTTTGCACGAGCAGTACTTC. V usage is TRBV5-1 and J usage is TRBJ2-7, with TRBD1 identical over 9 bases. V lost 1 base, J lost 5 bases, and 10 bases stayed unmatched. Germline loops: CDR1 SGHRS, CDR2 YFSETQ. This CDR3 is 16 amino acids long.

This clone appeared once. The CDR3 nucleotides read TGTGCCAGCAGTGAAGGGACAGGGTTTTCTTCTGGAAACACCATATATTTT. Translation gives CASSEGTGFSSGNTIYF. This rearrangement joins TRBV2 to TRBJ1-3; 8 nucleotides align to TRBD1. V gave up 1 base and J gave up 1 base; unmatched junction bases: 6. The CDR3 totals 17 residues. Germline CDR1 is SNHLY and CDR2 is FYNNEI. The full variable domain, completed using reference TRBV2 and TRBJ1-3, is EPEVTQTPSHQVTQMGQEVILRCVPISNHLYFYWYRQILGQKVEFLVSFYNNEISEKSEIFDDQFSVERPDGSNFTLKIRSTKLEDSAMYFCASSEGTGFSSGNTIYFGEGSWLTVV.

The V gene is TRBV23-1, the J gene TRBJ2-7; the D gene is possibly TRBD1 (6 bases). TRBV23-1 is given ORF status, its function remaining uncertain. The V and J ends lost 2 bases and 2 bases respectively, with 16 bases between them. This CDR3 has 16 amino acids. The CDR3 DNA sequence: TGCGCCAGCAGTCAAGGGGACACCCGGTCCCCCTACGAGCAGTACTTC. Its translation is CASSQGDTRSPYEQYF.

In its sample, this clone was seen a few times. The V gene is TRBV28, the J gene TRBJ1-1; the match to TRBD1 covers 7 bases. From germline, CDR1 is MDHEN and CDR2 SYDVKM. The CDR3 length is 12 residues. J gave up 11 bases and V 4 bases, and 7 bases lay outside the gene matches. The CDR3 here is CASSSGQTIAFF. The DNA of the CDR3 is TGTGCCAGCAGTTCGGGACAGACAATTGCTTTCTTT.

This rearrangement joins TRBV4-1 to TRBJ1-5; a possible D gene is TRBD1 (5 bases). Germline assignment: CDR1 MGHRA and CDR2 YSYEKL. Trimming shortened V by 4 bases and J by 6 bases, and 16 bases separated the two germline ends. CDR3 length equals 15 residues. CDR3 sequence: CASSPAGGVGQPQHF. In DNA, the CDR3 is TGCGCCAGCAGCCCCGCGGGAGGGGTGGGTCAGCCCCAGCATTTT.

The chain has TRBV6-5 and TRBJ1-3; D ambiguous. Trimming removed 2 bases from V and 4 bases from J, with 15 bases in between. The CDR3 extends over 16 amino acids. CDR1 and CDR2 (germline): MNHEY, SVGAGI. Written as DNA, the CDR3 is TGTGCCAGCAGTTACAACGTCCCAGGAGCGGGAAACACCATATATTTT. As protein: CASSYNVPGAGNTIYF.

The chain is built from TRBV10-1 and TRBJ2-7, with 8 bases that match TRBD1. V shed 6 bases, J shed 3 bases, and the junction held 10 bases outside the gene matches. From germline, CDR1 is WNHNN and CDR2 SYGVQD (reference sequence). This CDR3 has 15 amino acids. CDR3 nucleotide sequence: TGCGCCAGCAGCCCGATTCAGGGGGCCCACTACGAGCAGTACTTC. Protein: CASSPIQGAHYEQYF.

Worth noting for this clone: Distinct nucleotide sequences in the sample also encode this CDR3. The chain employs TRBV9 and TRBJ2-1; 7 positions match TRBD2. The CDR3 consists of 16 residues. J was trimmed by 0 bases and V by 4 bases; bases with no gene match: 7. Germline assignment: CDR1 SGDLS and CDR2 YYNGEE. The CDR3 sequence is CASSPPSGSSYNEQFF. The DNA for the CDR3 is TGTGCCAGCAGCCCCCCTAGCGGAAGCTCCTACAATGAGCAGTTCTTC.